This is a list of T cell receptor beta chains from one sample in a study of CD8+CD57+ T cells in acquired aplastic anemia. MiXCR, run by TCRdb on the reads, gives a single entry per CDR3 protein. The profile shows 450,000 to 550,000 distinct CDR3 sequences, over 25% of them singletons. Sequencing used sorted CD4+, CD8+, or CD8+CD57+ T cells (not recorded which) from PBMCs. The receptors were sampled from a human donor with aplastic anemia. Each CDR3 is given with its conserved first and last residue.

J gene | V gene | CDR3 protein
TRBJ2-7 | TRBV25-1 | CASSEGLAEIPGPGQQYF
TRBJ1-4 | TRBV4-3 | CASSPAAATNEKLFF
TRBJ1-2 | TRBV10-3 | CAISLPPGTTGGYTF
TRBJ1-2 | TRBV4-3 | CASSPRDREVGGYTF
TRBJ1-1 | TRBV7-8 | CASSKGFGQGVGEAFF
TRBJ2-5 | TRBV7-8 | CASSLTGLGVTSETQYF
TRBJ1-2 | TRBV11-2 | CASSASGSYYGYTF
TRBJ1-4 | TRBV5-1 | CASSLPTGTGGEKLFF
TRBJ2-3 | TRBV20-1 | CSAPTVHGASGDTQYF
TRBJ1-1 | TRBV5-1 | CASSSTGLNTEAFF
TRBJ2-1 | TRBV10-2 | CASRGFGSSYNEQFF
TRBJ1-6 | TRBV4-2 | CASSQGRLGGQGTAPLHF
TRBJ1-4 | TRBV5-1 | CASSLEGQGGKLFF
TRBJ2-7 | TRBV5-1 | CASSLLGTDYEQYF
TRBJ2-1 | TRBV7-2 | CASTPRDRAASNEQFF
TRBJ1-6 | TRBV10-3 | CASSLAGGANSPLHF
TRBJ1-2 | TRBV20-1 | CSARNRGGVTF
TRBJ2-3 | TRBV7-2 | CASSLARTTDTQYF
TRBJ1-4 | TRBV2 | CASSWQVEEKLFF
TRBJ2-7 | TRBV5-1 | CASSPGQGEGEQYF
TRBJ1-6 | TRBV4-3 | CASSQDLGSRASPLHF
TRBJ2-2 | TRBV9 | CASSVDSTVGELFF
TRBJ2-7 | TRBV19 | CASRGGGRAHEQYF
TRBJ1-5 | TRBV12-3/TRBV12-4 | CASRRQGLRQPQHF
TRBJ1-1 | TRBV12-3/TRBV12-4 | CASSLILTGNTEAFF
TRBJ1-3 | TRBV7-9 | CASSRQGGPGNTIYF
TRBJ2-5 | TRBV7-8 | CASSPRGNQETQYF
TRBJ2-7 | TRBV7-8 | CASSYRASVGEQYF
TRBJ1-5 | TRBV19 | CASSIDGGGTQPQHF
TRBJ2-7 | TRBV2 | CASSSSGRANEQYF
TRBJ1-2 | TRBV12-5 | CASGLVLDQDGYTF
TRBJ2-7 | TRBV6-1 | CASTLGSVYEQYF
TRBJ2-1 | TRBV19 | CASSPGDRGYNEQFF
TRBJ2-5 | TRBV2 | CASSLDQRGETQYF
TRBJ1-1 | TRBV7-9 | CASSLQEDTEAFF
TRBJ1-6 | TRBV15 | CATSRDSVSYNSPLHF
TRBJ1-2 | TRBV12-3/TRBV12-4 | CASSLGGSAGYTF
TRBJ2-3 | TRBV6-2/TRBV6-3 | CASSKPGGTDTQYF
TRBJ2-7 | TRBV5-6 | CASSWIDSDSYEQYF
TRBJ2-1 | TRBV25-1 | CASSLRQIEQFF
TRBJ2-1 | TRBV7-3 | CASSPRQGNEQFF
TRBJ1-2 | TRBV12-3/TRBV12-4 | CASSSLERGSNYGYTF
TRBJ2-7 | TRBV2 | CASRGQAAGYEQHF
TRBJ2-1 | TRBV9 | CASSVGGGNEQFF
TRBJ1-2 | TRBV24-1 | CAWSRPGQPYGYTF
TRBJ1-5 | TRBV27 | CASSSVSSGTGQPQHF
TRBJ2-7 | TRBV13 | CASSSGLAGGLDEQYF
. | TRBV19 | CASKASSLEETQYF
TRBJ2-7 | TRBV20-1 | CSAPDSLYEQYF